These T cell receptor beta chains were read from a single sample in a study of T cell repertoires in cytomegalovirus infection. TCRdb ran MiXCR on the reads and lists one entry per CDR3 protein. The sample includes 200,000 to 300,000 distinct CDR3 sequences, approximately 10% seen only once; the top ten take over 13%. The sequenced sample was PBMCs. These receptor sequences come from a human donor in good health (CMV status not recorded). Some clones in this sample may be carry-over from other donors' samples. The CDR3 runs from the conserved cysteine through the conserved F or W. D genes are given only for firm matches. Clone size is shown for a subset of rows, as once, few, many or a class of expanded clone.

clone size	V gene	D gene	J gene	CDR3 protein	CDR3 DNA
NA	TRBV5-1	NA	TRBJ1-3	CASSLESSGNTIYF	TGCGCCAGCAGCTTGGAAAGTTCTGGAAACACCATATATTTT
many	TRBV11-2	NA	TRBJ2-7	CASSRTEITGEQYF	TGTGCCAGCAGCCGCACAGAAATTACTGGCGAGCAGTACTTC
many	TRBV7-8	NA	TRBJ1-5	CASSLFFRDGYNQPQHF	TGTGCCAGCAGCTTATTCTTTAGGGACGGGTACAATCAGCCCCAGCATTTT
many	TRBV20-1	NA	TRBJ2-3	CSARVGNTIDTQYF	TGCAGTGCTAGAGTGGGTAACACTATAGATACGCAGTATTTT
many	TRBV7-2	TRBD2	TRBJ2-1	CASLGRREGPYNEQFF	TGTGCCAGCCTTGGCCGGCGGGAGGGACCCTACAATGAGCAGTTCTTC
many	TRBV7-6	NA	TRBJ1-1	CASSPGRAVLNTEAFF	TGTGCCAGCAGCCCAGGCAGGGCGGTTCTGAACACTGAAGCTTTCTTT
many	TRBV7-2	TRBD1	TRBJ2-7	CASSWGTAYEQYF	TGTGCCAGCAGCTGGGGGACAGCCTACGAGCAGTACTTC
many	TRBV7-9	TRBD2	TRBJ2-1	CASSLARLASSYNEQFF	TGTGCCAGCAGCTTAGCCCGACTAGCGAGCTCCTACAATGAGCAGTTCTTC
many	TRBV11-2	NA	TRBJ1-1	CASSLDGQIAEAFF	TGTGCCAGCAGCTTAGATGGCCAGATCGCTGAAGCTTTCTTT
many	TRBV28	NA	TRBJ1-2	CASSLPGAPGYTF	TGTGCCAGCAGTTTACCGGGGGCGCCGGGCTACACCTTC